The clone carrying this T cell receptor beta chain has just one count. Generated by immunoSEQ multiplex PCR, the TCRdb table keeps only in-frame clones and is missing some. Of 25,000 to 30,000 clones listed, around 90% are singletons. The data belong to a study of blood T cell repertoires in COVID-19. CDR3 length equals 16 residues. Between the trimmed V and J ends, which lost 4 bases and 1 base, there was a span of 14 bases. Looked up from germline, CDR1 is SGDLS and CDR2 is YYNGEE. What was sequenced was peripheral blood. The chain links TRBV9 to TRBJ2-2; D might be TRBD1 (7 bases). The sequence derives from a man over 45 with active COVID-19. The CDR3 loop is CASSHRQGGNTGELFF. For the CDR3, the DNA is TGTGCCAGCAGCCATAGGCAGGGGGGGAACACCGGGGAGCTGTTTTTT.